This T cell receptor (beta chain) was captured by sequencing in a study of graft-versus-host responses after intestinal transplantation. Losses at the gene ends were 6 bases for V and 2 bases for J; bases not matched to a gene: 5. Germline loops: CDR1 LNHDA, CDR2 SQIVND (reference sequence). CDR3 length: 14 amino acids. Overall study results and limits: Allograft clonal ratios (graft-versus-host to host-versus-graft) were high in patients who had graft-donor T cell macrochimerism. Recipient-marrow GvH clones were detected, some having first appeared in ileum or blood.

About this clone itself: Its specificity is unknown. Other DNA sequences in this sample translate to the same CDR3.

The repertoire was sequenced with immunoSEQ multiplex PCR; TCRdb's copy has only in-frame clones and lacks some. The table lists 70,000 to 80,000 clones, around 90% of them singletons. The V and J genes are TRBV19 and TRBJ2-7; 9 bases are shared with TRBD1. The clonotype was recovered from a human donor who received an intestinal transplant. The sample in question was unstimulated CD8+ T cells sorted from spleen or lymph node cells, obtained before intestinal transplant. The CDR3 DNA sequence: TGTGCCAGTAGCGCCGGGACAGGGACCTACGAGCAGTACTTC. Its protein product is CASSAGTGTYEQYF.